The rows below give T cell receptor beta chains drawn from one sample of a study of cytomegalovirus exposure and HLA in healthy donors. The table came from immunoSEQ multiplex PCR; TCRdb's copy has only in-frame clones and leaves some out. The repertoire holds about 130,000 clones, with roughly 74% as singletons. Sequencing was done on a sample of PBMCs. The receptors stem from a woman aged 50 to 60 in good health and CMV-seropositive. The CDR3 runs from the conserved cysteine through the conserved F or W. D genes are given only for firm matches. Not all rows give a size; the values are once, few, many and, for expanded clones, a class.

V	D	J	size	DNA	CDR3
TRBV29-1	-	TRBJ2-4	-	TGCAGCGTGCAGACGGGAAACATTCAGTACTTC	CSVQTGNIQYF
TRBV11-1	TRBD1	TRBJ2-7	few	TGTGCCAGCAGCCCAGGACAGGCTAACACCTACGAGCAGTACTTC	CASSPGQANTYEQYF
TRBV2	-	TRBJ1-1	-	TGTGCCAGCCGAGGGGGGGCCAACACTGAAGCTTTCTTT	CASRGGANTEAFF
TRBV2	-	TRBJ1-6	-	TGTGCCAGCACCAGAAGGGCGGTCAGGGACTATAATTCACCCCTCCACTTT	CASTRRAVRDYNSPLHF
TRBV5-6	-	TRBJ1-2	-	TGTGCCAGCAGCTTGGCCGGGACTGGGGGGGGCTACACCTTC	CASSLAGTGGGYTF
TRBV13	TRBD1	TRBJ1-6	-	TGTGCCAGCAGCTTTTATTGGGGGGACAGCAACCAGTGGGGGAATTCACCCCTCCACTTT	CASSFYWGDSNQWGNSPLHF
TRBV9	-	TRBJ1-1	-	TGTGCCAGCAGCCCTCTAGGGGGCACTGAAGCTTTCTTT	CASSPLGGTEAFF
TRBV9	-	TRBJ1-4	-	TGTGCCAGCAGCGTGTCAGTCAATGAAAAACTGTTTTTT	CASSVSVNEKLFF
TRBV29-1	-	TRBJ2-2	few	TGCAGCGTTCGCCAGGACAGTTACACCGGGGAGCTGTTTTTT	CSVRQDSYTGELFF
TRBV18	-	TRBJ1-1	-	TGTGCCAGCTCCCAACATCACGAGAACACTGAAGCTTTCTTT	CASSQHHENTEAFF
TRBV12-5	TRBD1	TRBJ2-7	-	TGTGCTAGCCTTTGGGACAGGGGGACCTACGAGCAGTACTTC	CASLWDRGTYEQYF
TRBV7-6	-	TRBJ1-1	-	TGTGCCAGCAGCCAGCTCGCGGGGATTGCGAACACTGAAGCTTTCTTT	CASSQLAGIANTEAFF
TRBV7-2	TRBD2	TRBJ2-7	-	TGTGCCAGCAGCCCCCCCCGGGGGGTGACCTACGAGCAGTACTTC	CASSPPRGVTYEQYF
TRBV27	-	TRBJ2-4	-	TGTGCCAGCAGTCCAAGACAGGCTCAAAACATTCAGTACTTC	CASSPRQAQNIQYF
TRBV15	-	TRBJ2-2	-	TGTGCCACCCAAACTCCGGGACTGCGGGCCGGGGAGCTGTTTTTT	CATQTPGLRAGELFF
TRBV11-3	TRBD1	TRBJ2-1	-	TGTGCCAGCAGCTCCCAACCCGGGACAGGGATGACCAATGAGCAGTTCTTC	CASSSQPGTGMTNEQFF
TRBV7-2	-	TRBJ1-2	-	TGTGCCAGCAGCTTAGCTCAGGGCTTTGAGTACACCTTC	CASSLAQGFEYTF
TRBV5-6	-	TRBJ2-1	-	TGTGCCAGCAGCTTGGGGGCTGGCTACAATGAGCAGTTCTTC	CASSLGAGYNEQFF
TRBV29-1	TRBD1	TRBJ2-7	-	TGCAGCGTGGCCAGGACAGGACTCTACGAGCAGTACTTC	CSVARTGLYEQYF
TRBV28	-	TRBJ2-4	-	TGTGCCAGCATCCCATCCGGGAAAAAAAACATTCAGTACTTC	CASIPSGKKNIQYF
TRBV18	-	TRBJ1-2	-	TGTGCCAGCTCACCAACAGGTAGTTTGGGCTACACCTTC	CASSPTGSLGYTF
TRBV14	-	TRBJ1-2	-	TGTGCCAGCAGCCAAGCTCGAGGTATCTACACCTTC	CASSQARGIYTF
TRBV7-2	-	TRBJ2-1	-	TGTGCCAGCAGCTTAGCCGCCGGGACAAATGAGCAGTTCTTC	CASSLAAGTNEQFF
TRBV9	TRBD2	TRBJ2-2	-	TGTGCCAGCAGCGTAAGCCCCGGGACTAGCCACGGGGAGCTGTTTTTT	CASSVSPGTSHGELFF
TRBV2	-	TRBJ1-5	-	TGTGCCAGCAGTGTGCAGGAAGCGGGGCAGCCCCAGCATTTT	CASSVQEAGQPQHF
TRBV25-1	TRBD1	TRBJ2-7	-	TGTGCCAGCAGCGAGGGACAGAGTTCCTACGAGCAGTACTTC	CASSEGQSSYEQYF
TRBV18	-	TRBJ2-3	-	TGTGCCAGCTCACCACCGGCAGGCACAGATACGCAGTATTTT	CASSPPAGTDTQYF
TRBV12-5	-	TRBJ2-1	-	TGTGCTAGTGAACCGGGACACCCTTACAATGAGCAGTTCTTC	CASEPGHPYNEQFF
TRBV2	-	TRBJ1-1	-	TGTGCCAGCAGTGACGGGGGGATGAACACTGAAGCTTTCTTT	CASSDGGMNTEAFF
TRBV28	-	TRBJ1-3	-	TGTGCCAGCAGTTTACTAATAGGGGTTGCTGGAAACACCATATATTTT	CASSLLIGVAGNTIYF
TRBV7-9	TRBD1	TRBJ2-7	-	TGTTCCAGCAGCTTAGGGGGGACAGGGGGACTGTACGAGCAGTACTTC	CSSSLGGTGGLYEQYF
TRBV6-5	-	TRBJ1-1	once	TGTGCCAGCAGCCGGGGACTTACAGCTTTCTTT	CASSRGLTAFF
TRBV11-3	-	TRBJ2-3	-	TGTGCCAGCAGCTTAGTCTCCGGGACAGATACGCAGTATTTT	CASSLVSGTDTQYF
TRBV27	TRBD1	TRBJ1-1	-	TGTGCCAGCCATTCTCTAGGGGGCATGGTTGGAGCTTTCTTT	CASHSLGGMVGAFF
TRBV12-5	TRBD1	TRBJ1-1	-	TGTGCTAGTGGTTTGGAACAGGGGGCGCGGACTGAAGCTTTCTTT	CASGLEQGARTEAFF
TRBV6-5	TRBD2	TRBJ2-3	-	TGTGCCAGCAGTTACAGGCGGGGGGTGAGAGATACGCAGTATTTT	CASSYRRGVRDTQYF
TRBV10-3	-	TRBJ2-2	-	TGTGCCATCAGCCAAAGAGAGACCGGGGAGCTGTTTTTT	CAISQRETGELFF
TRBV7-2	-	TRBJ2-5	-	TGTGCCAGCAGCTCCCAGGGTTCCCAAGAGACCCAGTACTTC	CASSSQGSQETQYF
TRBV4-1	-	TRBJ1-3	-	TGCGCCAGCAGCCCCGACGGGGGGAACACCATATATTTT	CASSPDGGNTIYF
TRBV2	-	TRBJ1-3	-	TGTGCCAGCAGTGTCTCGCTCCCCGGGTCTGGAAACACCATATATTTT	CASSVSLPGSGNTIYF
TRBV10-3	-	TRBJ2-3	-	TGTGCCATCAAAGTCCAGGCGGAGGACACAGATACGCAGTATTTT	CAIKVQAEDTDTQYF
TRBV7-8	TRBD2	TRBJ2-3	-	TGTGCCAGCAGCTCTAGCGGGGGCCCAGATACGCAGTATTTT	CASSSSGGPDTQYF
TRBV29-1	-	TRBJ2-7	-	TGCAGCGTTACACAGTCTTTTTTTCACGAGCAGTACTTC	CSVTQSFFHEQYF
TRBV2	TRBD1	TRBJ2-3	once	TGTGCCAGCGGACAGGGGCAGCCAGATACGCAGTATTTT	CASGQGQPDTQYF
TRBV29-1	-	TRBJ2-5	-	TGCAGCGCAACAACAGGGCGTCCGGTCCAAGAGACCCAGTACTTC	CSATTGRPVQETQYF
TRBV5-1	-	TRBJ2-2	-	TGCGCCAGCAGCTGGACAGATACCACCGGGGAGCTGTTTTTT	CASSWTDTTGELFF
TRBV19	-	TRBJ2-1	once	TGTGCCAGTAGGAGGAGCAATGAGCAGTTCTTC	CASRRSNEQFF
TRBV13	TRBD1	TRBJ2-1	-	TGTGCCAGCAGCACCAGGGGGCGCGAGCAGTTCTTC	CASSTRGREQFF
TRBV30	TRBD1	TRBJ1-5	-	TGTGCCTGGCAGGGGACAGCGAGCAATCAGCCCCAGCATTTT	CAWQGTASNQPQHF
TRBV2	-	TRBJ2-3	once	TGTGCCAGCAGGCTCTCAGGGTCGCGGGATACGCAGTATTTT	CASRLSGSRDTQYF
TRBV7-7	-	TRBJ2-1	-	TGTGCCAGCAGCTTAGGCCTAGCGAGTGATGAGCAGTTCTTC	CASSLGLASDEQFF
TRBV5-1	TRBD1	TRBJ1-6	-	TGCGCCAGCAGCTTCGCGAGGGGGCTTGATTCACCCCTCCACTTT	CASSFARGLDSPLHF
TRBV19	-	TRBJ1-2	-	TGTGCCAGTAGAGCAGGGTCAGCTAACTATGGCTACACCTTC	CASRAGSANYGYTF
TRBV11-3	TRBD1	TRBJ2-5	-	TGTGCCAGCAGCCGTACCGGGACAGGACAAGAGACCCAGTACTTC	CASSRTGTGQETQYF
TRBV29-1	-	TRBJ1-2	-	TGCAGCGTTGAAAGGGGATCCGGCTACACCTTC	CSVERGSGYTF
TRBV14	-	TRBJ1-6	-	TGTGCCAGCAGCCCAACGGGACACCCGAGTTCACCCCTCCACTTT	CASSPTGHPSSPLHF
TRBV5-4	-	TRBJ2-5	-	TGTGCCAGCAGCGCCGTTGGGGGGGAGACCCAGTACTTC	CASSAVGGETQYF
TRBV7-2	TRBD1	TRBJ1-6	-	TGTGCCAGCAGCTTGACAGGGGAATCACCCCTCCACTTT	CASSLTGESPLHF
TRBV5-1	-	TRBJ2-7	-	TGCGCCAGCAGCGGCAACGGGAACTCCTACGAGCAGTACTTC	CASSGNGNSYEQYF